This T cell receptor beta chain was captured by sequencing in a study of T-cell reconstitution after alpha-beta-depleted transplantation in children (dated by TCRdb to about 2016). Notes on the research overall: Using TCR repertoire profiling, the study followed T-cell immune reconstitution in a quantitative way in children after TCRalphabeta/CD19-depleted allogeneic hematopoietic cell transplantation.

The CDR3 holds 15 amino acids from the cysteine to the phenylalanine. Here the CDR3 DNA is all that survives: 45 bases in frame from base 1. V loses 4 bases of germline sequence and J loses 4 bases, and the interval between the two ends is 14 bases. CDR1 and CDR2 are read off the germline V gene as SGHTA and FQGNSA. This clonotype was observed many times. What this receptor recognizes is not known. No qualities accompany the bases; no much larger clone lies one base away. The library was generated by PCR. The sample was run on an Illumina HiSeq 2500. TCR libraries were prepared with molecular barcoding, using unique molecular identifiers to normalize TCRbeta repertoire quantification. TCRdb reran the public reads through fastp at Q25 and MiXCR, keeping productive beta chains. Identical CDR3 protein sequences are pooled into one entry, listed with their most common genes and DNA. The sample table lists roughly 220,000 distinct CDR3 sequences, about 12% of them with a count of one. About 2.4% of the sample is taken by the ten largest.

Source: PBMCs from the stem cell graft donor, taken from the stem cell graft. The sequence came from a human donor who donated a stem cell graft to a child with acute lymphoblastic leukemia. The rearrangement joined TRBV7-2 to TRBJ1-5, with TRBD1 tentatively as D gene (6 bases match). The DNA is TGTGCCAGCAGCTCCCTCGCAGGGGAGAATCAGCCCCAGCATTTT. This is translated as CASSSLAGENQPQHF. When the CDR3 is completed using the reference TRBV7-2 and TRBJ1-5 genes on either side, the full variable domain is GAGVSQSPSNKVTEKGKDVELRCDPISGHTALYWYRQSLGQGLEFLIYFQGNSAPDKSGLPSDRFSAERTGGSVSTLTIQRTQQEDSAVYLCASSSLAGENQPQHFGDGTRLSIL.